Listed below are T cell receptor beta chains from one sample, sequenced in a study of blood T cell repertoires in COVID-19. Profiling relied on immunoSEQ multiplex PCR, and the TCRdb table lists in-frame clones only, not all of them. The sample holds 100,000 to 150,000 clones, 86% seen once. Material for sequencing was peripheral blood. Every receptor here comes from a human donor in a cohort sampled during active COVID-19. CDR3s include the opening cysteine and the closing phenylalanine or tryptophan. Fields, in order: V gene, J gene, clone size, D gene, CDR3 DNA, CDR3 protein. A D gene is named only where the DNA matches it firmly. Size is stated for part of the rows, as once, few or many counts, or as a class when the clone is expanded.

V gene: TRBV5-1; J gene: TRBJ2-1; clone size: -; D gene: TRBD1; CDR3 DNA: TGCGCCAGCAGCCTGGGACAGGGCACCCACCCTGAGCAGTTCTTC; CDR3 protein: CASSLGQGTHPEQFF
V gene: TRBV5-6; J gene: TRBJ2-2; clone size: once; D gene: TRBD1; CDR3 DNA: TGTGCCAGCAGCTTGGAAGGGACAGGGGGCAGGGAGCTGTTTTTT; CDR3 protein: CASSLEGTGGRELFF
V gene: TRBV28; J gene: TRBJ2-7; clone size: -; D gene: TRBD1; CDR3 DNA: TGTGCCAGCAGTTTAAATCCAGGGGGCGACGAGCAGTACTTC; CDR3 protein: CASSLNPGGDEQYF
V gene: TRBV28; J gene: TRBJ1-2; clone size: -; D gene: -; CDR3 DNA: TGTGCCAGCACTTCGAACAGGGTGAACTATGGCTACACCTTC; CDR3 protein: CASTSNRVNYGYTF
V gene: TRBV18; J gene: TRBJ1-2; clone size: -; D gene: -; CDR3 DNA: TGTGCCAGCTCACCACCGGGGGCGGCAGGCTCCTATGGCTACACCTTC; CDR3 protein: CASSPPGAAGSYGYTF
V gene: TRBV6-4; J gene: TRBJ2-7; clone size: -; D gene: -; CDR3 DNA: TGTGCCAGCGGCAGTCGCACCAGGTCCATCTCCTACGAGCAGTACTTC; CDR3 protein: CASGSRTRSISYEQYF
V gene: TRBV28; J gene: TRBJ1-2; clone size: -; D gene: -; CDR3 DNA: TGTGCCAGCACCCGGGGGGGTACTAACTATGGCTACACCTTC; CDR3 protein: CASTRGGTNYGYTF
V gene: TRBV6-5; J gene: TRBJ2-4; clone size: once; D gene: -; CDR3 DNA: TGTGCCAGCAGGGGGGGACAGTTTAACAAAAACATTCAGTACTTC; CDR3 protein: CASRGGQFNKNIQYF
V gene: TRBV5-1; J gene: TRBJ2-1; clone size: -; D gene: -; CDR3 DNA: TGCGCCAGCAGCTTGGCCCAGGGGGAGCAGTTCTTC; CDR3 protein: CASSLAQGEQFF
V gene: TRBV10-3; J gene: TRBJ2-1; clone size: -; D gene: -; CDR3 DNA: TGTGCCATCAGTGAGTCGGGGTCAGGGGAGTTCAACGATGAGCAGTTCTTC; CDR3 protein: CAISESGSGEFNDEQFF
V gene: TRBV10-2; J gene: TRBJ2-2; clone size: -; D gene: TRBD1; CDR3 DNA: TGCGCCAGTCCAGGGACAGGGGGCTTGACGGAGCTGTTTTTT; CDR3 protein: CASPGTGGLTELFF
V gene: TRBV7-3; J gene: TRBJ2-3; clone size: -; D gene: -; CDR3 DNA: TGTGCCAGCAGCTACCAGGGGACCCGCACAGATACGCAGTATTTT; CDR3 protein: CASSYQGTRTDTQYF
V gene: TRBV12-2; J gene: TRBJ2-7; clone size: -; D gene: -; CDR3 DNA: TGTGTCCTACGGGGCGAGCAGTACTTC; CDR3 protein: CVLRGEQYF
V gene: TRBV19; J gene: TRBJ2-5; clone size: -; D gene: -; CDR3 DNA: TGTGCCAGTAGTATCGGCGGGACAGTTCAAGAGACCCAGTACTTC; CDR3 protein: CASSIGGTVQETQYF
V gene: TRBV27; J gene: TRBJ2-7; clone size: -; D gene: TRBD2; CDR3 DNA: TGTGCCAGCAGTCCGGGACTAGCGACCTACGAGCAGTACTTC; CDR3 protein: CASSPGLATYEQYF
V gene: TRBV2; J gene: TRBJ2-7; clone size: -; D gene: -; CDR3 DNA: TGTGCCAGCAGTGTACAACCCCTGGACGAGCAGTACTTC; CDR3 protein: CASSVQPLDEQYF
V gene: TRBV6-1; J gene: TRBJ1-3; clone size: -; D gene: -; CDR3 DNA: TGTGCCAGCAGTGATTGGCAGGGGTACGGAAACACCATATATTTT; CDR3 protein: CASSDWQGYGNTIYF
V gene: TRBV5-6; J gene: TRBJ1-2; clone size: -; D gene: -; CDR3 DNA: TGTGCCAGCAGCTTGGTCCGGGGAAACTATGGCTACACCTTC; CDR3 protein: CASSLVRGNYGYTF
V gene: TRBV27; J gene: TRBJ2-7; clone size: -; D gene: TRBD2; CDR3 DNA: TGTGCCAGCAGTTGGCGGGAGGGAATCAACGAGCAGTACTTC; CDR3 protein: CASSWREGINEQYF
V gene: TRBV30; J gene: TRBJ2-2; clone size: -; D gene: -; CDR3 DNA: TGTGCCTGGAGTGCCCTTAACGGGGAGCTGTTTTTT; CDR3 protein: CAWSALNGELFF
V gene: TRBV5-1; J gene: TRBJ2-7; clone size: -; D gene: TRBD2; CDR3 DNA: TGCGCCAGCGCCTACACTACCGGGACTAGGGGCTACGAGCAGTACTTC; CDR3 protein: CASAYTTGTRGYEQYF
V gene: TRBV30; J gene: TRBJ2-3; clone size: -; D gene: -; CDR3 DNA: TGTGCCTCCGGTATGAGCACAGATACGCAGTATTTT; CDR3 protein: CASGMSTDTQYF